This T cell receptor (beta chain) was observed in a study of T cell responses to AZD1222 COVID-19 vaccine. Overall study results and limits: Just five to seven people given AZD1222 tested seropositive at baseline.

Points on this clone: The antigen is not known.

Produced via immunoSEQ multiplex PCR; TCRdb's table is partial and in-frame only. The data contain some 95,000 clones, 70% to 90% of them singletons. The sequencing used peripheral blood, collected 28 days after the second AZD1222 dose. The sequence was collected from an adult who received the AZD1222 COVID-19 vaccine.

CDR3 in DNA: TGTGCCAGCAGCTTAGACTACGAGCAGTACTTC. Protein: CASSLDYEQYF. The chain has TRBV7-9 and TRBJ2-7, with D unresolved. Germline values: CDR1 SEHNR, CDR2 FQNEAQ (reference sequence). V lost 1 base and J lost 3, with 1 base in between. The CDR3 has 11 amino acids. Complete variable domain (other parts from reference TRBV7-9 and TRBJ2-7): DTGVSQNPRHKITKRGQNVTFRCDPISEHNRLYWYRQTLGQGPEFLTYFQNEAQLEKSRLLSDRFSAERPKGSFSTLEIQRTEQGDSAMYLCASSLDYEQYFGPGTRLTVT.